Following are 13 T cell receptor beta chains from one sample sequenced in a study of blood T cell repertoires in COVID-19. Measured with immunoSEQ multiplex PCR; TCRdb has only the in-frame clones, and not every one. This sample has a few hundred thousand clones, with roughly four fifths found just once. The sequenced material came from PBMCs or T cells enriched from blood (not recorded which). The receptors derive from a man aged 25 to 40 with acute COVID-19.

The chain recombines TRBV5-1 with TRBJ1-2, with D unclear. Germline assignment: CDR1 SGHRS and CDR2 YFSETQ. V shed 0 bases and J shed 4 bases, with 13 bases lying between them. CDR3 size: 15 residues. This CDR3 reads CASSLADSVTYGYTF. The CDR3 DNA follows: TGCGCCAGCAGCTTGGCGGACTCGGTAACCTATGGCTACACCTTC.

The chain uses TRBV29-1 and TRBJ1-2; 7 nucleotides match TRBD1. Germline values: CDR1 SQVTM, CDR2 ANQGSEA. The V gene end was trimmed by 3 bases and the J gene end by 0 bases; junction bases not matched to a gene: 19. The CDR3 has 19 residues. This chain's CDR3 is CSVDPTGGQLNTPNYGYTF. The CDR3 DNA reads TGCAGCGTTGATCCTACCGGGGGACAGCTAAATACTCCTAACTATGGCTACACCTTC. Full variable domain (rest looked up from reference TRBV29-1 and TRBJ1-2): SAVISQKPSRDICQRGTSLTIQCQVDSQVTMMFWYRQQPGQSLTLIATANQGSEATYESGFVIDKFPISRPNLTFSTLTVSNMSPEDSSIYLCSVDPTGGQLNTPNYGYTFGSGTRLTVV.

This chain links TRBV9 with TRBJ2-3, with D unresolved. The CDR3 spans 17 residues. The germline V and J ends were trimmed by 3 bases and 2 bases, with 19 bases remaining between them. Germline V CDR1 and CDR2: SGDLS, YYNGEE. The CDR3 sequence is CASSGKSLPRLTDTQYF. For the CDR3, the DNA is TGTGCCAGCAGCGGAAAGTCCCTACCCCGACTCACAGATACGCAGTATTTT.

This clone was counted only a few times. The V call is TRBV3-1 (or the pseudogene TRBV3-2), the J call TRBJ2-7; D gene uncertain. V lost 1 base to trimming and J lost 2 bases, with 12 bases between them. Germline lookup yields CDR1 LGHDT and CDR2 YNNKEL (reference sequence). The CDR3 loop spans 15 amino acids. The CDR3 loop is CASSQGRGVAYEQYV. The CDR3 bases are TGTGCCAGCAGCCAAGGGAGAGGCGTAGCCTACGAGCAGTACGTC.

The chain couples TRBV24-1 to TRBJ2-1; the match to TRBD2 covers 14 bases. Germline loops: CDR1 KGHDR, CDR2 SFDVKD. This CDR3 is built from 16 residues. J gave up 7 bases and V 4 bases, and 5 bases lay outside the gene matches. In nucleotides, the CDR3 is TGTGCCACCAGTGACCCCGGGACTAGCGGGAGAAATGAGCAGTTCTTC. It translates to CATSDPGTSGRNEQFF.

The rearrangement uses TRBV18 and TRBJ1-3, with TRBD1 matching over 7 bases. The germline CDR1 and CDR2 sequences are KGHSH and LQKENI. V gave up 6 bases and J gave up 0 bases; unmatched junction bases: 11. The CDR3 runs to 17 residues. This chain's CDR3 is CASSQNRGADSGNTIYF. The CDR3 bases are TGTGCCAGCTCCCAGAACAGGGGAGCCGACTCTGGAAACACCATATATTTT. Based on the CDR3 plus reference TRBV18 and TRBJ1-3, the full variable domain is NAGVMQNPRHLVRRRGQEARLRCSPMKGHSHVYWYRQLPEEGLKFMVYLQKENIIDESGMPKERFSAEFPKEGPSILRIQQVVRGDSAAYFCASSQNRGADSGNTIYFGEGSWLTVV.

CDR3 in amino acids: CASTVTGVVYNEQFF. CDR3 DNA sequence: TGTGCCAGTACTGTGACAGGGGTTGTTTACAATGAGCAGTTCTTC. The chain uses TRBV19 and TRBJ2-1; 8 nucleotides match TRBD1. Trimming at V came to 7 bases and at J to 4 bases, leaving 9 bases not matched to a gene. This CDR3 region has 15 residues. Germline V gives CDR1 LNHDA, CDR2 SQIVND (reference sequence).

CDR3 nucleotide sequence: TGTGCCTACGATTTCGGGGGTAGAACGCAGTATTTT. Its protein product is CAYDFGGRTQYF. J is TRBJ2-3 and V is TRBV6-5; D is possibly TRBD2 (6 bases). CDR3 size: 12 residues. Germline values: CDR1 MNHEY, CDR2 SVGAGI. Trimming took 11 bases from V and 9 from J, leaving 18 bases between them.

The V gene is TRBV7-8, the J gene TRBJ2-3, with TRBD1 identical over 8 bases. There are 18 residues in the CDR3. The trim removed 2 bases at V and 6 bases at J, leaving 16 bases unmatched. Germline V gene data show CDR1 as SGHVS and CDR2 as FQNEAQ. The CDR3 coding sequence is TGTGCCAGCAGCTTAAGAACCGGGACAGGCGGAATAAAGGATACGCAGTATTTT. Its protein product is CASSLRTGTGGIKDTQYF.

This chain links TRBV27 with TRBJ2-1, with 7 bases aligning to TRBD2. The V gene's germline CDR1 is MNHEY and CDR2 SMNVEV (reference sequence). Germline trimming cut 3 bases from V and 4 bases from J; bases unmatched to any gene: 3. This CDR3 comprises 14 residues. CDR3 protein: CASSFSSGYNEQFF. CDR3 DNA sequence: TGTGCCAGCAGTTTTTCTAGCGGATACAATGAGCAGTTCTTC.

The rearrangement joins TRBV11-3 to TRBJ1-2, with a weak D call TRBD1 (5 bases). V was cut by 5 bases and J by 4 bases, with 17 bases left in between. This CDR3 contains 15 residues. CDR1 SGHNT and CDR2 YENEEA come from the germline V gene. CDR3 residues: CASSPGDSWGYGYTF. The CDR3 bases are TGTGCCAGCAGCCCAGGCGACAGCTGGGGCTATGGCTACACCTTC.

This chain joins TRBV21-1 and TRBJ2-3; the table's D call TRBD2 went unverified against the DNA. TRBV21-1 is termed a pseudogene. The CDR3 is 15 amino acids. CDR3 amino acids: CASSNGTSGGDTQYF. The CDR3 nucleotides are TGTGCCAGCAGCAACGGGACTAGCGGAGGAGATACGCAGTATTTT.

The genes are TRBV19 and TRBJ1-2, with a tentative D call TRBD1 (5 bases). This CDR3 has 14 residues. CDR1 and CDR2 from the germline V gene are LNHDA and SQIVND (reference sequence). Between the trimmed V and J ends, which lost 6 bases and 3 bases, there was a span of 14 bases. The CDR3, as DNA: TGTGCCAGTAGGATCGGGGGACCGCACTATGGCTACACCTTC. Its protein product is CASRIGGPHYGYTF. Full variable domain (outside the CDR3, taken from reference TRBV19 and TRBJ1-2): DGGITQSPKYLFRKEGQNVTLSCEQNLNHDAMYWYRQDPGQGLRLIYYSQIVNDFQKGDIAEGYSVSREKKESFPLTVTSAQKNPTAFYLCASRIGGPHYGYTFGSGTRLTVV.